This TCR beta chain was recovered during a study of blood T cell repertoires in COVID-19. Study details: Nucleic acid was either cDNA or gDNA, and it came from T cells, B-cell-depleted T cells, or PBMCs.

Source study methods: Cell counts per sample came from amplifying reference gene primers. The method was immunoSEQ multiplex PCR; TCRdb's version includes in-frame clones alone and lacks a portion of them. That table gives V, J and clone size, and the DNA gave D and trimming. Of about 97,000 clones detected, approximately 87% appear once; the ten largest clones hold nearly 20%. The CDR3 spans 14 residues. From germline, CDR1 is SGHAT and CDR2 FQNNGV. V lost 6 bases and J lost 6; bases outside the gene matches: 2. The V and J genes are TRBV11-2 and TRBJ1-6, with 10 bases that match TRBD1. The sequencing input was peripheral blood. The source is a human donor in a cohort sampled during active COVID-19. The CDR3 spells CASRGTGANSPLHF. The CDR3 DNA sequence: TGTGCCAGCAGGGGGACAGGGGCTAATTCACCCCTCCACTTT. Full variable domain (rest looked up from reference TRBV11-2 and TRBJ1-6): EAGVAQSPRYKIIEKRQSVAFWCNPISGHATLYWYQQILGQGPKLLIQFQNNGVVDDSQLPKDRFSAERLKGVDSTLKIQPAKLEDSAVYLCASRGTGANSPLHFGNGTRLTVT.